This T cell receptor (beta chain) was observed in a study of blood T cell repertoires in COVID-19. About the research overall: From the United States, Italy and Spain came samples of acute and convalescent COVID-19. The cDNA or gDNA used as material had been derived from T cells, B-cell-depleted T cells, or PBMCs.

CDR3 length: 15 amino acids. V shed 5 bases, J shed 6 bases, and the junction held 8 bases outside the gene matches. Germline V gives CDR1 SGHRS, CDR2 YFSETQ. In the original processing: For nucleated cells, counts were estimated from reference gene primer amplification. The table came from immunoSEQ multiplex PCR; TCRdb's copy has only in-frame clones and leaves some out. The V and J calls and clone size were taken over from that table, and D and trimming were inferred from the DNA. The sample lists 200,000 to 250,000 clones, 82% occurring once. Patients of the Seattle cohort, enrolled during active infection, were followed longitudinally.

The sequencing input was peripheral blood. This sequence joins TRBV5-1 and TRBJ1-5; 10 bases align to TRBD1. The receptor comes from a woman aged 70 to 79 with COVID-19, enrolled during active disease. Here the CDR3 DNA reads TGCGCCAGCAGTCCTGGACAGGGGGGTGGTCAGCCCCAGCATTTT. Translated, it gives CASSPGQGGGQPQHF.